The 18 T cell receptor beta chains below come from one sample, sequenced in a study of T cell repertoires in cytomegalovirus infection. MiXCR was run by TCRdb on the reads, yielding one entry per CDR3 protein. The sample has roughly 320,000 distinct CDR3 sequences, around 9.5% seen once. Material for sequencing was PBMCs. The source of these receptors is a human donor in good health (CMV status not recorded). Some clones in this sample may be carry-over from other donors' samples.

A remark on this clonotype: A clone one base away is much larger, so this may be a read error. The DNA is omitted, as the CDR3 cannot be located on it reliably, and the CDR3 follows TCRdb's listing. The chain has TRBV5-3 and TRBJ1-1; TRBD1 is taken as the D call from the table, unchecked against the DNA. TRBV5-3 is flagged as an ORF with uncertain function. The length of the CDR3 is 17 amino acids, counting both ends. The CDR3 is CASSLAWAGGTNTEVFF.

The CDR3 here is CASSMGQGVTDTQYF. The DNA for the CDR3 is TGTGCCAGTAGTATGGGGCAGGGGGTCACAGATACGCAGTATTTT. The J gene is TRBJ2-3, the V gene TRBV19; 7 bases fit TRBD1. CDR3 length: 15 amino acids. V shed 3 bases, J shed 2 bases, and the junction held 5 bases outside the gene matches. The germline V gene has CDR1 LNHDA and CDR2 SQIVND (reference sequence). The variable domain in full, with the rest retrieved from reference TRBV19 and TRBJ2-3, is DGGITQSPKYLFRKEGQNVTLSCEQNLNHDAMYWYRQDPGQGLRLIYYSQIVNDFQKGDIAEGYSVSREKKESFPLTVTSAQKNPTAFYLCASSMGQGVTDTQYFGPGTRLTVL.

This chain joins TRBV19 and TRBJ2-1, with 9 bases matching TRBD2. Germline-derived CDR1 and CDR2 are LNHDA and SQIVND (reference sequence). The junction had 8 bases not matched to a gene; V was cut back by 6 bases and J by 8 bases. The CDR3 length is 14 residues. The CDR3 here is CASRKAGGGYEQFF. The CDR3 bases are TGTGCCAGTAGGAAAGCGGGGGGCGGCTATGAGCAGTTCTTC.

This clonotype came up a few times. CDR3 loop: CASSYEGTNEKLFF. CDR3 coding DNA: TGTGCCAGCAGTTACGAGGGTACTAATGAAAAACTGTTTTTT. This rearrangement joins TRBV6-6 to TRBJ1-4, with unresolved D. Trimming shortened V by 2 bases and J by 2 bases, and 6 bases separated the two germline ends. The CDR3 totals 14 residues. Germline CDR1 and CDR2: MNHNY and SVGAGI (reference sequence).

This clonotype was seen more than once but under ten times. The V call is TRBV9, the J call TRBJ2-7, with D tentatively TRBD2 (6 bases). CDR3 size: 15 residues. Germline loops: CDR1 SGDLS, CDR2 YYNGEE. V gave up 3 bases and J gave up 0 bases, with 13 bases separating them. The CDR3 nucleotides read TGTGCCAGCAGCGCCCGATCCGGGGGCTCCTACGAGCAGTACTTC. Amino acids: CASSARSGGSYEQYF.

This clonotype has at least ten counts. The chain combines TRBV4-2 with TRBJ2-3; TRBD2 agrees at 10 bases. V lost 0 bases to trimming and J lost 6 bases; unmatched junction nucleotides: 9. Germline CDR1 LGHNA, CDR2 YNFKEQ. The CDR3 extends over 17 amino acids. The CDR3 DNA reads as TGTGCCAGCAGCCAAGAAGCAAGCGGGGGGGCCTCGGATACGCAGTATTTT. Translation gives CASSQEASGGASDTQYF.

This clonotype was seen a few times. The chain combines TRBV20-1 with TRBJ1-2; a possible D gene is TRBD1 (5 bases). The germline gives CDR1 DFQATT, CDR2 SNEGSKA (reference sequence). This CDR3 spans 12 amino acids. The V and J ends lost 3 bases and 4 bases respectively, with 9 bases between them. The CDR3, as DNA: TGCAGTGCTAGCGGAAGGGGCTATGGCTACACCTTC. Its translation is CSASGRGYGYTF.

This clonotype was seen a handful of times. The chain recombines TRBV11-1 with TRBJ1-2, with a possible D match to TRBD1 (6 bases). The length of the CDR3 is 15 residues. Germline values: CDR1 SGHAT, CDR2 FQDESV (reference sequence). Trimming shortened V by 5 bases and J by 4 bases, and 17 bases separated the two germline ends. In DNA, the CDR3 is TGTGCCAGCAGCCACCGGACAGTCTACGGCTATGGCTACACCTTC. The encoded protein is CASSHRTVYGYGYTF. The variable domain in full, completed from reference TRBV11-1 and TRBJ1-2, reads EAEVAQSPRYKITEKSQAVAFWCDPISGHATLYWYRQILGQGPELLVQFQDESVVDDSQLPKDRFSAERLKGVDSTLKIQPAELGDSAMYLCASSHRTVYGYGYTFGSGTRLTVV.

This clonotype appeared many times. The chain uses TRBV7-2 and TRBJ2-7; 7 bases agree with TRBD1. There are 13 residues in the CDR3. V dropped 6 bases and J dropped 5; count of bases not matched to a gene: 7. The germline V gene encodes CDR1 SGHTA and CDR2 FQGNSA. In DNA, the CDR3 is TGTGCCAGCAGTCGACAGGGTTTCCACGAGCAGTACTTC. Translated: CASSRQGFHEQYF.

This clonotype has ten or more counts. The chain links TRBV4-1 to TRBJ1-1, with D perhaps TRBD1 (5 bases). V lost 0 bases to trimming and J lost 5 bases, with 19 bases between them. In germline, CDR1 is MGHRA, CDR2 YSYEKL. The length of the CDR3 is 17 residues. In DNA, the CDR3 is TGCGCCAGCAGCCAAGATCCCTACGTAACGGAGGGGACTGAAGCTTTCTTT. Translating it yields CASSQDPYVTEGTEAFF.

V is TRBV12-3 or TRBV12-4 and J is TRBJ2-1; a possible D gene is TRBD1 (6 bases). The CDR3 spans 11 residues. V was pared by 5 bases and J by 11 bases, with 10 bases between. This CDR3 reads CASSRTAQQFF. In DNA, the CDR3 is TGTGCCAGCAGTCGGACAGCCCAGCAGTTCTTC.

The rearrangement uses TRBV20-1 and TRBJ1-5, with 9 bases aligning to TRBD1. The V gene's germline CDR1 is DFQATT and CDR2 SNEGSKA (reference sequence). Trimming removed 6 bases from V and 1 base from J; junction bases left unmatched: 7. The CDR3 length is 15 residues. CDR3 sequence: CSALGQGRSNQPQHF. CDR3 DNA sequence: TGCAGTGCGCTGGGACAGGGTCGAAGCAATCAGCCCCAGCATTTT.

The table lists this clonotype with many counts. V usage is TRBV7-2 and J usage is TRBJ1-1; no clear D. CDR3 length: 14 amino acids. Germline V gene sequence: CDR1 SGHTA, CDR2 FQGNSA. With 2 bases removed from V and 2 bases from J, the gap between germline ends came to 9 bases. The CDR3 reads CASSLTSINTEAFF. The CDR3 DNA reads TGTGCCAGCAGCTTAACGTCGATCAACACTGAAGCTTTCTTT.

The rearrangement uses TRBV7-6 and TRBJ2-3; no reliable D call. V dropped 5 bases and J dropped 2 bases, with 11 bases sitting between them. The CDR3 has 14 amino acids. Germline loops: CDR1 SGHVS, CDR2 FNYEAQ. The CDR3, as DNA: TGTGCCAGCAGCCCCGCGTCGTTCACAGATACGCAGTATTTT. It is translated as CASSPASFTDTQYF.

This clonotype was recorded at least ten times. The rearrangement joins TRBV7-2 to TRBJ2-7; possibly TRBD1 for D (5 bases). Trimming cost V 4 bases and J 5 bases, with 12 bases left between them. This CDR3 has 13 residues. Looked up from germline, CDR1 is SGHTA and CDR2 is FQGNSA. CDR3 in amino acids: CASSSGFFNEQYF. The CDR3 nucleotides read TGTGCCAGCAGCTCAGGGTTTTTCAACGAGCAGTACTTC.

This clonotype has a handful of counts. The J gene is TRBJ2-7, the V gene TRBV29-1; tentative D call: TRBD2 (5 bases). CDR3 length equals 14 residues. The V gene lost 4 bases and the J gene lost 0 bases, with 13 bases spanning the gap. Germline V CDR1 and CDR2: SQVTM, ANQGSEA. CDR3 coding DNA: TGCAGCGTTGCCTTGGGAGTAGTCTCCTACGAGCAGTACTTC. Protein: CSVALGVVSYEQYF.

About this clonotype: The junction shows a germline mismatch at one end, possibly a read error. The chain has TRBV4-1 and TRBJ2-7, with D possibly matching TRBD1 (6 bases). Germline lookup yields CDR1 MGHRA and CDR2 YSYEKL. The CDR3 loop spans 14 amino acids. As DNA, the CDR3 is TGTGCCAGCAGCCGTTCACAGGGATGGTACGAGCAGTACTTC. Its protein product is CASSRSQGWYEQYF.

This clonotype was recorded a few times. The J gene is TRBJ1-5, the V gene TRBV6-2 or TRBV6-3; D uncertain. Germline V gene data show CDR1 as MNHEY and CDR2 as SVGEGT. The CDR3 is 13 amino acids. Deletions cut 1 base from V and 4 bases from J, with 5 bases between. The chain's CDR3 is CASSYYGNQPQHF. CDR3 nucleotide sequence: TGTGCCAGCAGTTACTACGGGAATCAGCCCCAGCATTTT.